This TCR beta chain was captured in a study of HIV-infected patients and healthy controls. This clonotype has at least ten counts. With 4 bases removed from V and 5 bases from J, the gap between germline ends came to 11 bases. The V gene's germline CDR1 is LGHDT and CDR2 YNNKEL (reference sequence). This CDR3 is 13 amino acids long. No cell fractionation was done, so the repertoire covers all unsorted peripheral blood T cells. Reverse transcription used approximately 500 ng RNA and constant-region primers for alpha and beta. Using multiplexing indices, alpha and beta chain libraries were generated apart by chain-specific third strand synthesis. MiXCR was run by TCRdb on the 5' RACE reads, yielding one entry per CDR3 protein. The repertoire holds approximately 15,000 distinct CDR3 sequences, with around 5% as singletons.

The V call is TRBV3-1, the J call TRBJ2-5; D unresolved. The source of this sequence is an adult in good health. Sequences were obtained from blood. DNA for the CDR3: TGTGCCAGCAGCCCATCATTGCGGGAGACCCAGTACTTC. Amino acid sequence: CASSPSLRETQYF.